The clone carrying this TCR beta chain was seen many times. CDR1 is SSHAT, CDR2 FNYEAQ, per germline (reference sequence). This CDR3 is built from 15 residues. Trimming at V came to 5 bases and at J to 5 bases, leaving 7 bases not matched to a gene. This specimen belongs to a study of blood T cells in healthy people across ages. PCR was performed a second time for about 6 to 11 cycles using a sample-barcoded 5' primer and a J-beta primer mix. TCRdb reprocessed the 5' RACE reads via MiXCR and lists one record per CDR3 protein. The sample records hundreds of thousands of distinct CDR3 sequences, around 26% being singletons.

This chain joins TRBV7-7 and TRBJ2-5, with 11 bases lining up with TRBD1. Sequencing was performed on blood. The receptor comes from a woman older than 75 in good health. The CDR3 sequence is CASSQGTGGQETQYF. The CDR3 DNA reads TGTGCCAGCAGCCAAGGGACAGGGGGGCAGGAGACCCAGTACTTC.